This T cell receptor beta chain was identified during a study of CD8 T cells in Susac syndrome. Negative isolation was used for CD8+ and CD4+ T cells, and FACS enrichment was applied to TEMRA cells. Reverse transcription of 0.5 to 1 ug RNA was performed with random hexamers. TCRdb ran MiXCR on the immunoSEQ multiplex PCR reads and lists one entry per CDR3 protein. The sample holds about 150,000 distinct CDR3 sequences, 94% seen once. This CDR3 is 17 amino acids long. Per the germline V gene, CDR1 is MDHEN and CDR2 is SYDVKM. V was pared by 3 bases and J by 0 bases, with 17 bases between. Sequencing used CD8+ T cells from PBMCs. J is TRBJ1-2 and V is TRBV28; perhaps TRBD1 as D (6 bases). The sequence was collected from a human donor with multiple sclerosis. The CDR3 DNA sequence: TGTGCCAGCAGTTTGATGGGGTCCGGGGGCGCTAACTATGGCTACACCTTC. Translation: CASSLMGSGGANYGYTF.